The source of this TCR beta chain is a study of cytomegalovirus exposure and HLA in healthy donors. The sample holds a few counts of this clone. CDR1 and CDR2 from the germline V gene are MNHNS and SASEGT. V dropped 1 base and J dropped 8 bases, with 7 bases sitting between them. The CDR3 runs 12 residues. The PCR ran on 60 Vbeta and 13 Jbeta primers. Assay used: immunoSEQ multiplex PCR; TCRdb lists only in-frame clones, some missing. The sample gives 110,000 to 150,000 clones, 65% to 85% of which show up once; roughly 4% is in the top ten. Sequencing was done on a sample of PBMCs. The chain joins TRBV6-1 to TRBJ2-3; D gene unclear. The clonotype was recovered from a woman aged 35 to 49 in good health and CMV-seropositive. CDR3 region: CASSEGSGTQYF. Written as DNA, the CDR3 is TGTGCCAGCAGTGAAGGGTCGGGTACGCAGTATTTT.